Following are 23 T cell receptor beta chains from one sample sequenced in a study of CD8 T cells in ankylosing spondylitis. One entry per CDR3 protein, called by TCRdb with MiXCR from the 5' RACE reads. Among about 35,000 distinct CDR3 sequences listed, about a tenth were seen once. Specimen: blood, either unsorted or a sorted T cell fraction (not recorded which). These TCRs come from a male donor with ankylosing spondylitis or in good health (not recorded which).

The table lists this clonotype with many counts. DNA for the CDR3: TGTGCCAGCAGTGACGGGGGGAAAGGATCTCAGCCCCAGCATTTT. Amino acids: CASSDGGKGSQPQHF. The chain carries TRBV2 and TRBJ1-5; TRBD1 might be the D (5 bases). Trimming took 3 bases from V and 6 from J, leaving 15 bases between them. CDR1 SNHLY and CDR2 FYNNEI come from the germline V gene. This CDR3 has 15 amino acids.

Many counts were recorded for this clonotype. The rearrangement links TRBV7-8 to TRBJ2-3; weak D call: TRBD2 (6 bases). The CDR3 totals 15 residues. Germline V lookup: CDR1 SGHVS, CDR2 FQNEAQ. V was shortened by 5 bases and J by 0 bases, with 12 bases between the two germline ends. CDR3 DNA: TGTGCCAGCAGCCACTCTAGCGCTAGCACAGATACGCAGTATTTT. It yields the protein CASSHSSASTDTQYF.

The V and J genes are TRBV7-6 and TRBJ1-1, with a weak D call TRBD1 (5 bases). CDR3 length equals 16 residues. Trimming removed 1 base at V and 4 bases at J, with 16 bases between. CDR1 and CDR2 (germline): SGHVS, FNYEAQ. The CDR3 region is CASSLGMSGTGTEAFF. In nucleotides, the CDR3 is TGTGCCAGCAGCTTAGGGATGTCGGGGACGGGCACTGAAGCTTTCTTT.

The table lists this clonotype with many counts. V and J are TRBV5-1 and TRBJ2-3; 13 bases are shared with TRBD2. The CDR3 is 15 residues long. J was trimmed by 5 bases and V by 4 bases; bases with no gene match: 4. CDR1 is SGHRS and CDR2 is YFSETQ in the germline V gene. The CDR3 here is CASSLWTSGGDTQYF. The CDR3 DNA reads TGCGCCAGCAGCCTATGGACTAGCGGGGGAGATACGCAGTATTTT.

Ten or more counts support this clonotype. The chain uses TRBV7-3 and TRBJ2-1; the D gene is possibly TRBD2 (7 bases). Between the trimmed V and J ends, which lost 5 bases and 9 bases, there was a span of 17 bases. Germline lookup yields CDR1 SGHTA and CDR2 FQGTGA. This CDR3 is built from 14 residues. The CDR3 nucleotides read TGTGCCAGCAGCCGCCGAGGGGGAGGGGGTGAGCAGTTCTTC. It is translated as CASSRRGGGGEQFF.

This clonotype was counted at least ten times. The V gene is TRBV2, the J gene TRBJ2-1; D remains unclear. This CDR3 comprises 11 residues. The germline V gene has CDR1 SNHLY and CDR2 FYNNEI. Trimming shortened V by 6 bases and J by 3 bases, and 3 bases separated the two germline ends. In DNA form, the CDR3 reads TGTGCCAGCAGCGTCTACAATGAGCAGTTCTTC. It yields the protein CASSVYNEQFF.

This clonotype was recorded many times. Germline and junction disagree at one end, which may indicate a read error. The chain links TRBV7-7 to TRBJ1-3; no clear D. The CDR3 has 15 amino acids. Germline lookup yields CDR1 SSHAT and CDR2 FNYEAQ (reference sequence). The CDR3 DNA is TGTGCTAGCAGCTTATCTCTTAACTCTGGAAACACCATATATTTT. It translates to CASSLSLNSGNTIYF.

This clonotype has ten or more counts. V usage is TRBV5-6 and J usage is TRBJ1-3; 10 bases are a match to TRBD1. Germline V gene sequence: CDR1 SGHDT, CDR2 YYEEEE. With 3 bases clipped from V and 0 bases from J, the junction kept 9 bases outside the gene matches. The CDR3 spans 18 residues. Here the CDR3 DNA reads TGTGCCAGCAGCTGGGGACAGGGGACCCCCAGCTCTGGAAACACCATATATTTT. Protein sequence: CASSWGQGTPSSGNTIYF.

Ten or more counts support this clonotype. The gene calls are TRBV5-1 and TRBJ2-5, with D possibly matching TRBD2 (5 bases). The length of the CDR3 is 13 residues. Germline V gene data show CDR1 as SGHRS and CDR2 as YFSETQ. Deletions cut 0 bases from V and 4 bases from J, with 7 bases between. The CDR3 sequence: CASSLAEGETQYF. CDR3 in DNA: TGCGCCAGCAGCTTGGCCGAGGGAGAGACCCAGTACTTC.

This clonotype occurred many times. This sequence joins TRBV20-1 and TRBJ2-5, with D perhaps TRBD2 (6 bases). V gave up 3 bases and J gave up 2 bases, with 10 bases separating them. The CDR3 is 13 amino acids. CDR1 DFQATT and CDR2 SNEGSKA come from the germline V gene (reference sequence). CDR3: CSASSGQQETQYF. CDR3 in DNA: TGCAGTGCTAGTAGCGGTCAGCAAGAGACCCAGTACTTC.

This clonotype showed up many times. This sequence joins TRBV7-2 and TRBJ2-1; TRBD2 might be the D (5 bases). Germline CDR1 and CDR2: SGHTA and FQGNSA. V shed 9 bases and J shed 15 bases, with 18 bases lying between them. The CDR3 loop spans 11 amino acids. The CDR3 DNA sequence: TGTGCCAGTCAGTACGGGAATCCCCCGTTCTTC. Encoded protein: CASQYGNPPFF.

This clonotype was detected ten times or more. V is TRBV29-1 and J is TRBJ2-7; 7 bases map to TRBD1. With V trimmed by 0 bases and J by 2 bases, 7 bases remained unmatched. This CDR3 is built from 15 residues. Germline V gene lookup returns CDR1 SQVTM and CDR2 ANQGSEA. The CDR3 protein is CSVEEGSRGTYEQYF. CDR3 sequence (DNA): TGCAGCGTTGAAGAGGGAAGCAGGGGGACCTACGAGCAGTACTTC.

This clonotype was seen ten or more times. The V and J genes are TRBV5-5 and TRBJ2-1; a possible D gene is TRBD2 (6 bases). CDR1 SGHKS and CDR2 YYEKEE come from the germline V gene (reference sequence). Trimming stripped 1 base from V and 5 bases from J, with 16 bases between. The CDR3 sequence is 16 residues long. The chain's CDR3 is CASSLSPAGLNNEQFF. The CDR3 DNA sequence: TGTGCCAGCAGCTTGAGTCCAGCGGGCCTGAACAATGAGCAGTTCTTC.

This clonotype occurred many times. The V and J genes are TRBV28 and TRBJ1-2; D is unclear. CDR1 and CDR2 from the germline V gene are MDHEN and SYDVKM. V lost 3 bases and J 5 bases, leaving 10 bases between the germline ends. The CDR3 totals 13 residues. The CDR3 DNA reads as TGTGCCAGCAGTTTCGCGATGAAGTATGGCTACACCTTC. Translating it yields CASSFAMKYGYTF.

This clonotype was seen repeatedly, ten times or more. The chain joins TRBV5-4 to TRBJ2-4, with 14 bases fitting TRBD2. V shed 2 bases and J 3 bases; nucleotides not matched to a gene: 10. The germline CDR1 and CDR2 sequences are SGHNT and YYREEE (reference sequence). The CDR3 spans 19 residues. The CDR3 here is CASSFHVGLAGAVKNIQYF. CDR3 bases: TGTGCCAGCAGCTTCCATGTGGGACTAGCGGGAGCGGTCAAAAACATTCAGTACTTC.

This clonotype was counted many times. The chain links TRBV12-3 or TRBV12-4 to TRBJ2-1, with 14 bases identical to TRBD2. The CDR3 runs to 16 residues. The V segment lost 5 bases and the J segment 8 bases; nucleotides outside the gene matches: 8. Here the CDR3 DNA reads TGTGCCAGCAGTCGATCCGGGACTAGCGGGAGTTATGAGCAGTTCTTC. It is translated as CASSRSGTSGSYEQFF.

The table lists this clonotype with many counts. V and J are TRBV12-3 or TRBV12-4 and TRBJ2-5; 10 positions match TRBD1. The CDR3 is 14 amino acids. V was pared by 4 bases and J by 5 bases, with 4 bases of the junction left unmatched. CDR3 coding DNA: TGTGCCAGCAGTTGGGGACAGGGGCTGGAGACCCAGTACTTC. Encoded protein: CASSWGQGLETQYF.

There are many counts of this clonotype. V gene TRBV11-2 combines with J gene TRBJ2-3; D unclear. V was shortened by 1 base and J by 5 bases, with 10 bases between the two germline ends. CDR1 is SGHAT and CDR2 is FQNNGV in the germline V gene. CDR3 length: 14 residues. The CDR3 here is CASSLGGKIDTQYF. As DNA, the CDR3 is TGTGCCAGCAGCTTAGGAGGCAAAATAGATACGCAGTATTTT.

This clonotype showed up many times. V gene TRBV5-1 combines with J gene TRBJ2-5; no firm D call. The V end was cut by 0 bases, the J end by 0 bases, with 3 bases between. The CDR3 has 13 amino acids. Germline CDR1 SGHRS, CDR2 YFSETQ. CDR3 sequence reads: CASSLEYQETQYF. The CDR3 DNA is TGCGCCAGCAGCTTGGAGTACCAAGAGACCCAGTACTTC.

This clonotype occurred many times. CDR3 region: CASSQDSWTPNSPLHF. CDR3 in DNA: TGCGCCAGCAGCCAAGATTCCTGGACGCCGAATTCACCCCTCCACTTT. The chain combines TRBV4-3 with TRBJ1-6; no definite D call. The CDR3 is 16 residues long. Per germline, CDR1 LGHNA and CDR2 YSLEER. The V and J ends lost 0 bases and 7 bases respectively, with 13 bases between them.

This clonotype was seen repeatedly, ten times or more. The chain uses TRBV6-2 or TRBV6-3 and TRBJ2-7; the D is unclear. Trimming pared 7 bases from V and 3 bases from J, leaving 7 bases between. CDR3 length equals 11 residues. The germline CDR1 and CDR2 sequences are MNHEY and SVGEGT. The CDR3 sequence: CASTVGYEQYF. In DNA form, the CDR3 reads TGTGCCAGCACGGTCGGCTACGAGCAGTACTTC.

This clonotype was observed many times. The DNA of the CDR3 is TGTGCCAGCAGGTCTTGGGACTCCATCTACGAGCAGTACTTC. Translating it yields CASRSWDSIYEQYF. This chain links TRBV25-1 with TRBJ2-7; possibly TRBD2 for D (6 bases). The CDR3 spans 14 residues. Trimming left V 6 bases short and J 3 bases short, with 15 bases between. The germline CDR1 and CDR2 sequences are MGHDK and SYGVNS.

This clonotype was seen repeatedly, ten times or more. The chain carries TRBV20-1 and TRBJ2-7; D remains unclear. V lost 3 bases and J lost 5, with 14 bases in between. The CDR3 spans 13 residues. Germline loops: CDR1 DFQATT, CDR2 SNEGSKA (reference sequence). DNA of the CDR3: TGCAGTGCTAGTTTAGAGAACCCCCACGAGCAGTACTTC. Its protein is CSASLENPHEQYF.